This TCR beta chain is drawn from a study of early T cells in non-severe SARS-CoV-2 infection. Overall study: Chains from this unsorted whole-blood bulk RNA could not be paired. Notes on the study in general: Missing private and CD4 specificities, VDJdb matching favored anti-spike CD8 responses.

The CDR3 length is 14 residues. J lost 2 bases, V lost 6 bases, and 4 bases had no gene match. Per germline, CDR1 SEHNR and CDR2 FQNEAQ (reference sequence). Researchers tagged individual cDNA molecules with unique molecular identifiers. MiXCR, run by TCRdb on the 5' RACE reads, gives a single entry per CDR3 protein. The sample comprises approximately 71,000 distinct CDR3 sequences, roughly 12% of which are singletons, and about 4.5% rests with the top ten. This clonotype was detected only a few times. The antigen is not known. Sequencing used whole blood. The TCR originated in an adult who was a healthcare worker with PCR-confirmed SARS-CoV-2 infection or an uninfected control (not recorded which). This chain uses TRBV7-9 with TRBJ1-5, with TRBD1 matching over 7 bases. The CDR3 DNA reads as TGTGCCAGCAGGGACGGGACAGGCAATCAGCCCCAGCATTTT. The encoded protein is CASRDGTGNQPQHF.